This is a list of T cell receptor beta chains from one sample in a study of CD8+CD57+ T cells in acquired aplastic anemia. TCRdb re-analysed the reads in MiXCR, keeping a single row per CDR3 protein. The table lists approximately 95,000 distinct CDR3 sequences, about 66% of them singletons. Sequencing was performed on sorted CD4+, CD8+, or CD8+CD57+ T cells (not recorded which) from PBMCs. The receptor source for this set is a human donor with aplastic anemia. Both conserved end residues are part of each CDR3. D genes are given only for firm matches. Clone size is given for some rows only: seen once, a few or many times, or a class if the clone is expanded.

J gene: TRBJ2-5; V gene: TRBV2; clone size: .; D gene: TRBD1; CDR3 DNA: TGTGCCAGCAGTGGGACAGGCCAAGAGACCCAGTACTTC; CDR3 protein: CASSGTGQETQYF
J gene: TRBJ1-5; V gene: TRBV7-2; clone size: .; D gene: TRBD1; CDR3 DNA: TGTGCCAGCAGCGCGGACAGGGAGATTGGTCAGCCCCAGCATTTT; CDR3 protein: CASSADREIGQPQHF
J gene: TRBJ2-3; V gene: TRBV19; clone size: .; D gene: .; CDR3 DNA: TGTGCCAGTAGTATGATGGACAGCACAGATACGCAGTATTTT; CDR3 protein: CASSMMDSTDTQYF
J gene: TRBJ2-3; V gene: TRBV19; clone size: .; D gene: .; CDR3 DNA: TGTGCCAGTACGGGGGATGGCACAGATACGCAGTATTTT; CDR3 protein: CASTGDGTDTQYF
J gene: TRBJ2-7; V gene: TRBV20-1; clone size: .; D gene: TRBD1; CDR3 DNA: TGCAGTGGGTCAGGGGGCTCCTACGAGCAGTACTTC; CDR3 protein: CSGSGGSYEQYF
J gene: TRBJ2-2; V gene: TRBV5-1; clone size: .; D gene: TRBD1; CDR3 DNA: TGCGCCAGCAGCTTGTCAGGGGGCTCGACCGGGGAGCTGTTTTTT; CDR3 protein: CASSLSGGSTGELFF
J gene: TRBJ2-1; V gene: TRBV24-1; clone size: .; D gene: .; CDR3 DNA: TGTGCCACCAGCTCCAACCAGGACAGCAAGCAGTTCTTC; CDR3 protein: CATSSNQDSKQFF
J gene: TRBJ1-5; V gene: TRBV2; clone size: .; D gene: .; CDR3 DNA: TGTGCCAGCAGTGCACAGGGAAATCAGCCCCAGCATTTT; CDR3 protein: CASSAQGNQPQHF
J gene: TRBJ2-7; V gene: TRBV11-1; clone size: once; D gene: .; CDR3 DNA: TGTGCCAGCAGCTCCCTGCGGGTTCAAAACGACTACGAGCAGTACTTC; CDR3 protein: CASSSLRVQNDYEQYF
J gene: TRBJ2-5; V gene: TRBV7-3; clone size: .; D gene: TRBD2; CDR3 DNA: TGTGCCAGCAGCCCTGGAGGACTAGCGCAAGAGACCCAGTACTTC; CDR3 protein: CASSPGGLAQETQYF
J gene: TRBJ2-5; V gene: TRBV10-3; clone size: .; D gene: TRBD2; CDR3 DNA: TGTGCCATCAGTGATGCTAGCGGGGGACCTCAAGAGACCCAGTACTTC; CDR3 protein: CAISDASGGPQETQYF
J gene: TRBJ1-5; V gene: TRBV2; clone size: .; D gene: TRBD1; CDR3 DNA: TGTGCCATCCAGGGGGATAGCAATCAGCCCCAGCATTTT; CDR3 protein: CAIQGDSNQPQHF
J gene: TRBJ1-1; V gene: TRBV12-5; clone size: .; D gene: TRBD1; CDR3 DNA: TGTGCTAGTGGTCCTCAGACAGGGGAAGCTTTCTTT; CDR3 protein: CASGPQTGEAFF
J gene: TRBJ1-4; V gene: TRBV19; clone size: .; D gene: .; CDR3 DNA: TGTGCCAGTAGTGCCAGGGGAAGCGGTGAAAAGCTGTTTTTT; CDR3 protein: CASSARGSGEKLFF
J gene: TRBJ2-3; V gene: TRBV24-1; clone size: few; D gene: .; CDR3 DNA: TGTGCCACCAGTGACCGAACTAGCACAGATACGCAGTATTTT; CDR3 protein: CATSDRTSTDTQYF